This TCR beta chain comes out of a study of human T cells and chemical hapten exposure. The study extracted total RNA from unfractionated whole blood. The CDR3 runs 13 residues. Germline values: CDR1 SGHTA, CDR2 FQGNSA. Remarks on this clonotype: One end of the junction varies from germline; a read error may be responsible.

From the 5' RACE reads, TCRdb called clonotypes with MiXCR, one entry per CDR3 protein. Found here are about 140,000 distinct CDR3 sequences, 4.1% of them singletons; the top ten hold roughly 1.4%. This TCR was sampled from a female donor in good health. The rearrangement uses TRBV7-2 and TRBJ1-1; a weak D match, TRBD1 (5 bases). The CDR3 DNA follows: TGTGCCGGCAGGGCTGACAGGAACACTGAAGCTTTCTTT. It yields the protein CAGRADRNTEAFF.